The source of this TCR beta chain is a study of blood T cells in healthy people across ages. J was trimmed by 11 bases and V by 6 bases; bases with no gene match: 15. This CDR3 is 15 amino acids long. This clonotype was seen only a few times. As yet, its antigen is unknown. Through a sample-barcoded 5' primer and a J-beta primer mix, a second PCR was run for roughly 7 to 11 cycles. Every cDNA molecule carried a tag from a template-switch adaptor bearing 12 random nucleotides. TCRdb re-called the 5' RACE reads through MiXCR, storing one row per CDR3 protein. The sample shows 540,000 or so distinct CDR3 sequences, 25% to 30% of them seen only once. Study-level points and caveats: Greater diversity and more naive CD4+ cells were seen in long-lived donors than in aged donors. Shifts in expanded clonotypes may have been confounded by donor CMV status, which was unknown.

The total RNA that was extracted per sample amounted to at least 5.5 micrograms. The chain couples TRBV12-3 or TRBV12-4 to TRBJ1-1, with 10 bases that match TRBD1. The sample was blood. The sequence came from a woman in her 70s in good health. CDR3 coding DNA: TGTGCCAGCAGGGGAATTAGACAGGGGGCCTTTCGTGCTTTCTTT. Encoded protein: CASRGIRQGAFRAFF.